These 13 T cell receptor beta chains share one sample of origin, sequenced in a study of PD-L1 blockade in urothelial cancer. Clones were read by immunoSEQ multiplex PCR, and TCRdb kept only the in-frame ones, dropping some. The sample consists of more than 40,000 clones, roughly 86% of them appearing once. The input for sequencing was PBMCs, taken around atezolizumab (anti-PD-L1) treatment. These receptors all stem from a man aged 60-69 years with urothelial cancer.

The CDR3: CASSPVVRTDYGYTF. The CDR3 coding sequence is TGTGCCAGCTCACCAGTGGTCAGGACAGACTATGGCTACACCTTC. The chain recombines TRBV18 with TRBJ1-2, with a possible D match to TRBD1 (6 bases). The germline CDR1 and CDR2 sequences are KGHSH and LQKENI. The CDR3 is made up of 15 amino acids. Deletions cut 2 bases from V and 3 bases from J, with 13 bases between. The variable domain in full, with the rest retrieved from reference TRBV18 and TRBJ1-2, is NAGVMQNPRHLVRRRGQEARLRCSPMKGHSHVYWYRQLPEEGLKFMVYLQKENIIDESGMPKERFSAEFPKEGPSILRIQQVVRGDSAAYFCASSPVVRTDYGYTFGSGTRLTVV.

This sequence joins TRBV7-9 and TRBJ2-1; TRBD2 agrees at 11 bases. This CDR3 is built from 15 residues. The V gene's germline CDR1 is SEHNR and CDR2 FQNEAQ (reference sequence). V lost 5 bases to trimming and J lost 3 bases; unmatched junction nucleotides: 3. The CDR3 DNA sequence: TGTGCCAGCAGCAAGACTAGCGGGGTCTACAATGAGCAGTTCTTC. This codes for CASSKTSGVYNEQFF.

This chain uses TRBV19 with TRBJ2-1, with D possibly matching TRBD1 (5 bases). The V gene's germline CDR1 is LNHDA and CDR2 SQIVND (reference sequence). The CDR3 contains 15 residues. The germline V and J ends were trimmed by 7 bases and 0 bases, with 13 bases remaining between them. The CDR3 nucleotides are TGTGCCAGTACTCCAACAGGCAGCTCCTACAATGAGCAGTTCTTC. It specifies CASTPTGSSYNEQFF.

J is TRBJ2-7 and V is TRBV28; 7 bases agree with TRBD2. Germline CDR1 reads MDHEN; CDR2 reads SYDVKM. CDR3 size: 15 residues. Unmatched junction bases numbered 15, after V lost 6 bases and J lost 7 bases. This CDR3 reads CASRREGRASGEQYF. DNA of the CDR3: TGTGCCAGCAGAAGGGAAGGGAGGGCCTCGGGGGAGCAGTACTTC.

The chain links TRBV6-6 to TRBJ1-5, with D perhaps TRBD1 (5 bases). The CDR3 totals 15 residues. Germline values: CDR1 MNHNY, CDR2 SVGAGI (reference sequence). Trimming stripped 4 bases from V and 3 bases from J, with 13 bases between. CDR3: CASSFAAGSNQPQHF. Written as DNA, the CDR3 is TGTGCCAGCAGTTTCGCGGCAGGGTCCAATCAGCCCCAGCATTTT.

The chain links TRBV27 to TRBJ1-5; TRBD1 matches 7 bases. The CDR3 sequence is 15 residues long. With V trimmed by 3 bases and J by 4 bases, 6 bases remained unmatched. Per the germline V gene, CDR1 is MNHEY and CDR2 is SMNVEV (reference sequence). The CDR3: CASSFNQQGNQPQHF. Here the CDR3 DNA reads TGTGCCAGCAGTTTCAACCAACAGGGGAATCAGCCCCAGCATTTT.

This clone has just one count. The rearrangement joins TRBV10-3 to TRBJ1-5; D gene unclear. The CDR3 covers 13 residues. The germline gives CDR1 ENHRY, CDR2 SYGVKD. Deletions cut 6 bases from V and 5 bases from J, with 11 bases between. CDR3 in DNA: TGTGCCATCAGCGGCGGGCTTTATCAGCCCCAGCATTTT. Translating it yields CAISGGLYQPQHF.

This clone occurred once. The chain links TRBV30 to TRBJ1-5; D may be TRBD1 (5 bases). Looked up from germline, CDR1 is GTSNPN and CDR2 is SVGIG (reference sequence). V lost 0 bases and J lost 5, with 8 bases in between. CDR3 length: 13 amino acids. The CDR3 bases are TGTGCCTGGAGTGTAAAGGGGTATCAGCCCCAGCATTTT. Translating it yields CAWSVKGYQPQHF. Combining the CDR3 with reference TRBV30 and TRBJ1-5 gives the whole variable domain SQTIHQWPATLVQPVGSPLSLECTVEGTSNPNLYWYRQAAGRGLQLLFYSVGIGQISSEVPQNLSASRPQDRQFILSSKKLLLSDSGFYLCAWSVKGYQPQHFGDGTRLSIL.

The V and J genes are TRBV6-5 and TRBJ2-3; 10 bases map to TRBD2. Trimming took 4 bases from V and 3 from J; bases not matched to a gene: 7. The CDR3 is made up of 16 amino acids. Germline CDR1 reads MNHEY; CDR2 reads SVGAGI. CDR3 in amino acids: CASSSGLAAATDTQYF. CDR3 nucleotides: TGTGCCAGCAGTTCTGGACTAGCGGCGGCTACAGATACGCAGTATTTT.

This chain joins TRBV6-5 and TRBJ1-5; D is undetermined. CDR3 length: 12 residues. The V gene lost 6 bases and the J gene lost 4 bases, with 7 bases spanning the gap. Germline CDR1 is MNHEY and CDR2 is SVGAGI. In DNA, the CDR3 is TGTGCCAGCAGCCGGAGAAATCAGCCCCAGCATTTT. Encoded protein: CASSRRNQPQHF.

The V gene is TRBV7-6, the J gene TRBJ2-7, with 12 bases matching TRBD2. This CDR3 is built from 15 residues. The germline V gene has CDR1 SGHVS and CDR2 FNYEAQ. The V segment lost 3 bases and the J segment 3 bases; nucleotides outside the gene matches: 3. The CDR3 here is CASSLTSGGIYEQYF. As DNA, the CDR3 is TGTGCCAGCAGCTTGACTAGCGGGGGAATCTACGAGCAGTACTTC.

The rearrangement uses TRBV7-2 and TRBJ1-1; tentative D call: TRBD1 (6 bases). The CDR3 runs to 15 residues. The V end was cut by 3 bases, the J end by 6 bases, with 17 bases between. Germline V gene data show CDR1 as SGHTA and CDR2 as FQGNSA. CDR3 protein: CASSFAGTKAAEAFF. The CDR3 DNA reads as TGTGCCAGCAGCTTTGCCGGGACAAAAGCAGCTGAAGCTTTCTTT.

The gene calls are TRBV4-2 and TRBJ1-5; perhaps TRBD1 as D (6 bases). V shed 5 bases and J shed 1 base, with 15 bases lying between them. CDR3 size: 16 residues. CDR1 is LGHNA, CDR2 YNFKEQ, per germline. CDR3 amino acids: CASSNPQGLSNQPQHF. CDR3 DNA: TGTGCCAGCAGCAACCCCCAGGGGTTGAGCAATCAGCCCCAGCATTTT.